The subject of this entry is one TCR beta chain. Per the germline V gene, CDR1 is SEHNR and CDR2 is FQNEAQ (reference sequence). The CDR3 is made up of 15 amino acids. V was pared by 6 bases and J by 4 bases, with 8 bases of the junction left unmatched. These data belong to a study of blood T cell repertoires in COVID-19. Study overall: The analysed material was cDNA or gDNA that came from T cells, B-cell-depleted T cells, or PBMCs.

Participants reported their clinical history, and cohort assignment relied on those reports. Cohort 3 donors counted as recovered after two negative PCRs, clearance, or resolved symptoms. Per the original data handling: Amplification from reference gene primers served as the basis for estimated nucleated cell counts. The data were produced by immunoSEQ multiplex PCR, yet TCRdb's version contains in-frame clones alone and is incomplete. V and J calls and clone size are copied from that table; D and trimming were computed from the DNA. The sample yields about 400,000 clones, roughly nine tenths seen once.

J is TRBJ1-3 and V is TRBV7-9; 8 nucleotides agree with TRBD1. The receptor's source is a woman under 40 who had recovered from COVID-19. The material sequenced was PBMCs or T cells enriched from blood (not recorded which). This chain's CDR3 is CASRKTGAEGNTIYF. CDR3 DNA: TGTGCCAGCAGAAAGACAGGGGCGGAGGGAAACACCATATATTTT.